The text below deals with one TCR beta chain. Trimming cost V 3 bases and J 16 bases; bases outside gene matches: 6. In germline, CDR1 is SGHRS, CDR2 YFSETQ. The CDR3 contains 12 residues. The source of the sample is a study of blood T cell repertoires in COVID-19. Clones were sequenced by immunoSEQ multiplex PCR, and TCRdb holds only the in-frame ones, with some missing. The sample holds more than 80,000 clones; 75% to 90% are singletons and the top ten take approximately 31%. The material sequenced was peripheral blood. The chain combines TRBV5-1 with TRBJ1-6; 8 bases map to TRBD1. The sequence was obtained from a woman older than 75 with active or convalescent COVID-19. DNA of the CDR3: TGCGCCAGCAGCTCCGACAGGGGAGAACTCCACTTT. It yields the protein CASSSDRGELHF.